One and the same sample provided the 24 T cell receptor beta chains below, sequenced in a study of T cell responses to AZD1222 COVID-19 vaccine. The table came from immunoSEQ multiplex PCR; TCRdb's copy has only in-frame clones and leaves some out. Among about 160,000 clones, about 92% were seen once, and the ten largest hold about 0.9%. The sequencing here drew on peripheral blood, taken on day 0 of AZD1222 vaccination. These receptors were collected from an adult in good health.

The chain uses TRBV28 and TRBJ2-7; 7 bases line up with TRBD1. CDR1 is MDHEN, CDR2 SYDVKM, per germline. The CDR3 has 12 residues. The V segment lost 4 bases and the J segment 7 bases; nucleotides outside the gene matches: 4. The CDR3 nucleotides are TGTGCCAGCAGTTCAACAGGGGATGAGCAGTACTTC. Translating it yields CASSSTGDEQYF.

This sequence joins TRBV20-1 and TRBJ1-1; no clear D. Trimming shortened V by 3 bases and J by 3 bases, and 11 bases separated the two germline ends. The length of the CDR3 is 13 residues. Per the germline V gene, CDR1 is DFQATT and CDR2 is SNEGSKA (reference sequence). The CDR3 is CSASTGSDTEAFF. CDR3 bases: TGCAGTGCTAGTACCGGGTCGGACACTGAAGCTTTCTTT.

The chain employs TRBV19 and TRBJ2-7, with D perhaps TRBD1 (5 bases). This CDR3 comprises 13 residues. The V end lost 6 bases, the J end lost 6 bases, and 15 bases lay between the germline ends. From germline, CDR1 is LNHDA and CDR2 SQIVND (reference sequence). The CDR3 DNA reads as TGTGCCAGTAGCCCCAGGGATCTCGGCGAGCAGTACTTC. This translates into CASSPRDLGEQYF.

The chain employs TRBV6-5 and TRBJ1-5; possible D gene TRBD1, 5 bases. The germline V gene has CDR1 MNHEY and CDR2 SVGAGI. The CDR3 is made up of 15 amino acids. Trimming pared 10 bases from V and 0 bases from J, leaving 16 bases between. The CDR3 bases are TGTGCCACGGGGGTTGGGTCTAATAGCAATCAGCCCCAGCATTTT. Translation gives CATGVGSNSNQPQHF.

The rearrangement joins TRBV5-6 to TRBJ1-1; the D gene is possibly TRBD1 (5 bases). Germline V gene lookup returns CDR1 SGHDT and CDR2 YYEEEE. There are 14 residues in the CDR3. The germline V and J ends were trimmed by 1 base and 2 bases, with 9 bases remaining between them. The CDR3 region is CASSLLRGNTEAFF. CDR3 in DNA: TGTGCCAGCAGCTTGCTTAGGGGAAACACTGAAGCTTTCTTT.

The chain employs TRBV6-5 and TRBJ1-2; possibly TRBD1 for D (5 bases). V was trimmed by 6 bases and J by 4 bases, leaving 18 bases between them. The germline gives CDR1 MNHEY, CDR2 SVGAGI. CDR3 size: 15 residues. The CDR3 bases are TGTGCCAGCAGGGGGAGCGAGGGGACCCGCTATGGCTACACCTTC. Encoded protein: CASRGSEGTRYGYTF.

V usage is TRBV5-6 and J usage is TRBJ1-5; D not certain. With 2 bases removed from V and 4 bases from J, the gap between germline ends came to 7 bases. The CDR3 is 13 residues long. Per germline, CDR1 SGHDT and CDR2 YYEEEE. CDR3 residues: CASSFQGNQPQHF. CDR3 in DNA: TGTGCCAGCAGCTTCCAAGGGAATCAGCCCCAGCATTTT.

CDR3 residues: CASSLGNSGGYTF. CDR3 sequence (DNA): TGTGCCAGCAGCTTAGGTAACTCTGGAGGCTACACCTTC. The gene calls are TRBV7-9 and TRBJ1-2, with no clear D. V lost 1 base to trimming and J lost 8 bases, with 11 bases between them. This CDR3 region has 13 residues. CDR1 is SEHNR and CDR2 is FQNEAQ in the germline V gene (reference sequence).

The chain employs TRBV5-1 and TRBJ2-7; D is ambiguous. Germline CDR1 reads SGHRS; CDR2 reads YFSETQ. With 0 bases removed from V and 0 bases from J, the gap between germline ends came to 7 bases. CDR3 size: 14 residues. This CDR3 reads CASSLEGPSYEQYF. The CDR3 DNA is TGCGCCAGCAGCTTGGAAGGGCCCTCCTACGAGCAGTACTTC. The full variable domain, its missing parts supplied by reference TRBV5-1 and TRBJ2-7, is KAGVTQTPRYLIKTRGQQVTLSCSPISGHRSVSWYQQTPGQGLQFLFEYFSETQRNKGNFPGRFSGRQFSNSRSEMNVSTLELGDSALYLCASSLEGPSYEQYFGPGTRLTVT.

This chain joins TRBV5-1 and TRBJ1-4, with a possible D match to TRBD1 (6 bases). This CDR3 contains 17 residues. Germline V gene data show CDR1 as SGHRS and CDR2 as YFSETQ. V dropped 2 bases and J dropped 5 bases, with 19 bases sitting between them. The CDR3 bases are TGCGCCAGCAGCTTAGGGGGGAAGACAGGTATCAATGAAAAACTGTTTTTT. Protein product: CASSLGGKTGINEKLFF.

In DNA form, the CDR3 reads TGTGCCAGCTCACCACCTGGCAGGGAATGGAACACTGAAGCTTTCTTT. Its protein is CASSPPGREWNTEAFF. The chain couples TRBV18 to TRBJ1-1, with D possibly TRBD1 on 5 matching bases. V lost 0 bases to trimming and J lost 1 base, with 12 bases between them. Germline lookup yields CDR1 KGHSH and CDR2 LQKENI. CDR3 size: 16 residues.

The CDR3 coding sequence is TGTGCCAGCAGGGCCGGGACTAATCCCCAGCCCCAGCATTTT. It is translated as CASRAGTNPQPQHF. The chain uses TRBV2 and TRBJ1-5; D perhaps matches TRBD1 (5 bases). The CDR3 extends over 14 amino acids. Trimming pared 6 bases from V and 7 bases from J, leaving 16 bases between. Germline loops: CDR1 SNHLY, CDR2 FYNNEI.

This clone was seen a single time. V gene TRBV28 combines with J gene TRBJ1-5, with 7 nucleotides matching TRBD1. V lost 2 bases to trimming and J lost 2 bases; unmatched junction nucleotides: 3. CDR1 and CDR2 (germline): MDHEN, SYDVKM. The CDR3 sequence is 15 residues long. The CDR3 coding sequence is TGTGCCAGCAGTTTAACAGGGGCAGGCAATCAGCCCCAGCATTTT. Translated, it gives CASSLTGAGNQPQHF. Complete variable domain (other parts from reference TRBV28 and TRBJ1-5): DVKVTQSSRYLVKRTGEKVFLECVQDMDHENMFWYRQDPGLGLRLIYFSYDVKMKEKGDIPEGYSVSREKKERFSLILESASTNQTSMYLCASSLTGAGNQPQHFGDGTRLSIL.

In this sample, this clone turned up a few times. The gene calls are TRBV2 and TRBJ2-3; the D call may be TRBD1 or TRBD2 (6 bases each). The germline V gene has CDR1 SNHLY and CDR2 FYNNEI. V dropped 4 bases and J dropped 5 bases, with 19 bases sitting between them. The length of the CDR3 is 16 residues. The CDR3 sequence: CASSGLPGGHEDTQYF. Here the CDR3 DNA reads TGTGCCAGCAGTGGGCTACCCGGGGGCCACGAAGATACGCAGTATTTT.

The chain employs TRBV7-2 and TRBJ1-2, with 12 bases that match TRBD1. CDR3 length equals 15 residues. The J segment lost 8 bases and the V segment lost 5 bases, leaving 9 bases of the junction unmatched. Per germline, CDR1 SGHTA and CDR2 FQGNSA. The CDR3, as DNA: TGTGCCAGCAGCCCTGGGACAGGGGGCGCGTGGGGCTACACCTTC. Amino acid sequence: CASSPGTGGAWGYTF.

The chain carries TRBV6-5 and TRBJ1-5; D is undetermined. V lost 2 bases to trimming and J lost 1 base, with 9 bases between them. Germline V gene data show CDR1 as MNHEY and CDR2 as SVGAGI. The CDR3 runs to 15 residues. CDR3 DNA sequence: TGTGCCAGCAGTTACGGACCCGGGAGCAATCAGCCCCAGCATTTT. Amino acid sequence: CASSYGPGSNQPQHF.

The CDR3 DNA is TGTGCCAGCTCACCAGGTACAGGGACGACCTACGAGCAGTACTTC. Residues: CASSPGTGTTYEQYF. This sequence joins TRBV18 and TRBJ2-7, with D maybe TRBD1 (6 bases). The CDR3 extends over 15 amino acids. V was trimmed by 2 bases and J by 2 bases, leaving 13 bases between them. Looked up from germline, CDR1 is KGHSH and CDR2 is LQKENI.

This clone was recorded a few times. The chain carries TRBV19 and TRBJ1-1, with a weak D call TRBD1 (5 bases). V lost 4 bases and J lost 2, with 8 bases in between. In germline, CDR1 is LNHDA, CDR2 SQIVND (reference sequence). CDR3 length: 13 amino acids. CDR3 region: CASSRQGNTEAFF. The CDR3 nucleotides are TGTGCCAGTAGTAGGCAGGGAAACACTGAAGCTTTCTTT. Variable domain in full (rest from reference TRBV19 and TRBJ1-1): DGGITQSPKYLFRKEGQNVTLSCEQNLNHDAMYWYRQDPGQGLRLIYYSQIVNDFQKGDIAEGYSVSREKKESFPLTVTSAQKNPTAFYLCASSRQGNTEAFFGQGTRLTVV.

The CDR3 sequence is CASSLPTSGGSRNTGELFF. The CDR3 bases are TGTGCCAGCAGCTTGCCGACTAGCGGGGGGAGTAGGAACACCGGGGAGCTGTTTTTT. This chain connects TRBV5-4 to TRBJ2-2, with TRBD2 matching 13 bases. This CDR3 comprises 19 residues. Germline V gives CDR1 SGHNT, CDR2 YYREEE (reference sequence). J was trimmed by 1 base and V by 1 base; bases with no gene match: 7.

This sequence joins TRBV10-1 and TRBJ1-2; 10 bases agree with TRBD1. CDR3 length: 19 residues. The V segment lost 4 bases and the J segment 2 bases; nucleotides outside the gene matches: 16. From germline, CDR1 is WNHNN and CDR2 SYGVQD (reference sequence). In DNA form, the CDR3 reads TGCGCCAGCAGTGTGCCCGCTTCGGACAGGGGGGTATGGAACTATGGCTACACCTTC. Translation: CASSVPASDRGVWNYGYTF.

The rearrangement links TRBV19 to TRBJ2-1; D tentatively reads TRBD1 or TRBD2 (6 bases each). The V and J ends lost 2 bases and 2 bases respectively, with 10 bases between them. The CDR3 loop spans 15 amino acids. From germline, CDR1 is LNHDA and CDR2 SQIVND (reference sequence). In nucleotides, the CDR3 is TGTGCCAGTAGTATAAGGGGGGCAGCCTACAATGAGCAGTTCTTC. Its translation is CASSIRGAAYNEQFF.

The CDR3 protein is CASSQAGWQVNTGELFF. As DNA, the CDR3 is TGCGCCAGCAGCCAAGCTGGGTGGCAGGTCAACACCGGGGAGCTGTTTTTT. The rearrangement uses TRBV4-1 and TRBJ2-2; D unclear. V lost 1 base and J 2 bases, leaving 14 bases between the germline ends. The CDR3 length is 17 residues. CDR1 and CDR2 from the germline V gene are MGHRA and YSYEKL.

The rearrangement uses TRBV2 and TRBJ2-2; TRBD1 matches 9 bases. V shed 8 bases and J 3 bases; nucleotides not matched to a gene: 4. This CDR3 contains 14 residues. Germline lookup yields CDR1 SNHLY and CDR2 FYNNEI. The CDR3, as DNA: TGTGCCAGCTCCGGGACAGGGTACACCGGGGAGCTGTTTTTT. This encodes CASSGTGYTGELFF.

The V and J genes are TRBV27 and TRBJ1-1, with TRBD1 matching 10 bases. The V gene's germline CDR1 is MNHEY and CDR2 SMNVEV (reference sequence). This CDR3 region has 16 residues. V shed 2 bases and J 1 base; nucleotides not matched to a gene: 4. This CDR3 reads CASSLGRTGGNTEAFF. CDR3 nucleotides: TGTGCCAGCAGTTTAGGGAGGACAGGGGGGAACACTGAAGCTTTCTTT.